This section outlines one TCR beta chain sequence together with its context. Its antigen is still unknown. The record originates from a study of monozygotic twins with inflammatory bowel disease. Study-level findings and limits: Those with IBD had lower TCRbeta diversity (inverse Simpson) than their healthy co-twins did.

TCRdb reprocessed the 5' RACE reads and reports one entry per CDR3 protein, with no DNA. The repertoire shows fewer than 550,000 distinct CDR3 sequences; the top ten hold about 2.3%. The length of the CDR3 is 15 residues. Germline CDR1 reads SGHDT; CDR2 reads YYEEEE. This clonotype was obtained from a human donor with ulcerative colitis or Crohn's disease, or a healthy co-twin of an affected twin (not recorded which). The V and J genes are TRBV5-6 and TRBJ2-1; absent DNA, TCRdb's TRBD1 call cannot be checked. The specimen was blood. The CDR3 is CASRALDRAHNEQFF.